The TCR beta chain under discussion was sequenced for a study of blood T cell repertoires in COVID-19. Across the study: Samples of COVID-19 (acute and convalescent) were obtained from the United States, Italy and Spain. PBMCs, B-cell-depleted T cells, or T cells were the source of the cDNA or gDNA that made up the material.

Authors' processing steps: Amplifying reference gene primers gave estimates of nucleated cell counts. Produced via immunoSEQ multiplex PCR; TCRdb's table is partial and in-frame only. V and J calls and clone size are those listed in that table; D and trimming were worked out from the DNA. The table lists roughly 56,000 clones, roughly 90% of them singletons. The material sequenced was peripheral blood. The clonotype originates from a human donor in a cohort sampled during active COVID-19.

The CDR3 loop is CASSLWGLAGIATTDTQYF. CDR3 DNA sequence: TGTGCCAGCAGCTTATGGGGGCTAGCGGGGATAGCCACCACAGATACGCAGTATTTT. This chain links TRBV7-2 with TRBJ2-3; 9 bases fit TRBD2. The V segment lost 2 bases and the J segment 2 bases; nucleotides outside the gene matches: 14. Germline V gives CDR1 SGHTA, CDR2 FQGNSA. The CDR3 contains 19 residues. The complete variable domain, with remaining parts taken from reference TRBV7-2 and TRBJ2-3, reads GAGVSQSPSNKVTEKGKDVELRCDPISGHTALYWYRQSLGQGLEFLIYFQGNSAPDKSGLPSDRFSAERTGGSVSTLTIQRTQQEDSAVYLCASSLWGLAGIATTDTQYFGPGTRLTVL.